Listed below are T cell receptor beta chains from one sample, sequenced in a study of blood T cell repertoires in COVID-19. Data came from immunoSEQ multiplex PCR; TCRdb stores just in-frame clones and leaves some out. The table lists some 100,000 clones, approximately 92% of them singletons. Sequencing was done on a sample of peripheral blood. The receptors derive from a woman between 55 and 75 years old with active COVID-19. Each CDR3 is given with its conserved first and last residue. D genes are given only for firm matches. A clone size is listed for some rows: how often the clone was seen (once, few, many), or a class if it is expanded.

D gene: -; V gene: TRBV19; clone size: once; J gene: TRBJ1-5; CDR3 DNA: TGTGCCAGTAGTGTCCACTATTATAGCAATCAGCCCCAGCATTTT; CDR3 protein: CASSVHYYSNQPQHF
D gene: TRBD1; V gene: TRBV15; clone size: -; J gene: TRBJ1-5; CDR3 DNA: TGTGCCACCAGCAGAGGACAGGGTGGGGGATATAGCAATCAGCCCCAGCATTTT; CDR3 protein: CATSRGQGGGYSNQPQHF
D gene: -; V gene: TRBV4-3; clone size: -; J gene: TRBJ2-5; CDR3 DNA: TGCGCCAGCAGCCAAACAACGGGGGGCCGGGAGACCCAGTACTTC; CDR3 protein: CASSQTTGGRETQYF
D gene: -; V gene: TRBV2; clone size: -; J gene: TRBJ2-2; CDR3 DNA: TGTGCCAGCAGTGGGGGACTCAACACCGGGGAGCTGTTTTTT; CDR3 protein: CASSGGLNTGELFF
D gene: TRBD2; V gene: TRBV7-9; clone size: -; J gene: TRBJ2-3; CDR3 DNA: TGTGCCAGCAGCTCAAAAGCGGGATCAGTAACAGATACGCAGTATTTT; CDR3 protein: CASSSKAGSVTDTQYF
D gene: TRBD2; V gene: TRBV3-1/TRBV3-2; clone size: -; J gene: TRBJ2-5; CDR3 DNA: TGTGCCAGCAGCCCGGGGGAACTAGCGGGGGGTAGGTACCAAGAGACCCAGTACTTC; CDR3 protein: CASSPGELAGGRYQETQYF
D gene: TRBD1; V gene: TRBV27; clone size: once; J gene: TRBJ1-1; CDR3 DNA: TGTGCCAGCAGATTACAGGGGTTGAACACTGAAGCTTTCTTT; CDR3 protein: CASRLQGLNTEAFF
D gene: -; V gene: TRBV28; clone size: -; J gene: TRBJ2-2; CDR3 DNA: TGTGCCAGCAGTAACGGACAGATAAACACCGGGGAGCTGTTTTTT; CDR3 protein: CASSNGQINTGELFF
D gene: -; V gene: TRBV2; clone size: -; J gene: TRBJ2-7; CDR3 DNA: TGTGCCAGCAGTCCCAACTACGAGCAGTACTTC; CDR3 protein: CASSPNYEQYF
D gene: TRBD1; V gene: TRBV6-5; clone size: -; J gene: TRBJ2-3; CDR3 DNA: TGTGCCAGCAGTTACCAGACAGGGACCACAGATACGCAGTATTTT; CDR3 protein: CASSYQTGTTDTQYF
D gene: TRBD1; V gene: TRBV5-4; clone size: -; J gene: TRBJ1-6; CDR3 DNA: TGTGCCAGCAGCCGGGACAGACATTCACCCCTCCACTTT; CDR3 protein: CASSRDRHSPLHF
D gene: -; V gene: TRBV19; clone size: few; J gene: TRBJ1-2; CDR3 DNA: TGTGCCAGTAGTAACAGCAATTCCTATGGCTACACCTTC; CDR3 protein: CASSNSNSYGYTF
D gene: -; V gene: TRBV28; clone size: -; J gene: TRBJ1-1; CDR3 DNA: TGTGCCAGCACAGGGAGGACTGAAGCTTTCTTT; CDR3 protein: CASTGRTEAFF
D gene: -; V gene: TRBV7-2; clone size: -; J gene: TRBJ1-5; CDR3 DNA: TGTGCCAGCAGCTTTGGGGCGTTTAGCAATCAGCCCCAGCATTTT; CDR3 protein: CASSFGAFSNQPQHF
D gene: TRBD1; V gene: TRBV24-1; clone size: -; J gene: TRBJ2-2; CDR3 DNA: TGTGCCACCGGGGGGGACAGGGGGGATACCGGGGAGCTGTTTTTT; CDR3 protein: CATGGDRGDTGELFF
D gene: TRBD2; V gene: TRBV5-1; clone size: -; J gene: TRBJ2-1; CDR3 DNA: TGCGCCAGCAGCACCTTACCCCCGGGACTAGCGGGAAACAATGAGCAGTTCTTC; CDR3 protein: CASSTLPPGLAGNNEQFF
D gene: -; V gene: TRBV6-5; clone size: once; J gene: TRBJ2-2; CDR3 DNA: TGTGCCAGCAGTTACCCAACTGCGAACACCGGGGAGCTGTTTTTT; CDR3 protein: CASSYPTANTGELFF
D gene: -; V gene: TRBV7-2; clone size: -; J gene: TRBJ1-5; CDR3 DNA: TGTGCCAGCAGCTTAGACGGTAGCAATCAGCCCCAGCATTTT; CDR3 protein: CASSLDGSNQPQHF
D gene: TRBD1; V gene: TRBV11-2; clone size: -; J gene: TRBJ1-2; CDR3 DNA: TGTGCCAGCAGCTGGGTCCGTTCGGGACAGGGTAACTATGGCTACACCTTC; CDR3 protein: CASSWVRSGQGNYGYTF
D gene: -; V gene: TRBV16; clone size: -; J gene: TRBJ2-5; CDR3 DNA: TGTGCCAGCAGCCAAGTCTTCGCGGTCCAAGAGACCCAGTACTTC; CDR3 protein: CASSQVFAVQETQYF
D gene: TRBD2; V gene: TRBV11-3; clone size: -; J gene: TRBJ2-7; CDR3 DNA: TGTGCCAGCAAGGGAGGGACCTCCTACGAGCAGTACTTC; CDR3 protein: CASKGGTSYEQYF
D gene: -; V gene: TRBV11-3; clone size: -; J gene: TRBJ2-2; CDR3 DNA: TGTGCCAGCACCTGGGCGACGGCCAACACCGGGGAGCTGTTTTTT; CDR3 protein: CASTWATANTGELFF
D gene: TRBD2; V gene: TRBV7-6; clone size: -; J gene: TRBJ2-1; CDR3 DNA: TGTGCCAGCAGCCAAAGGACTAGCGGTTCCTACAATGAGCAGTTCTTC; CDR3 protein: CASSQRTSGSYNEQFF
D gene: -; V gene: TRBV28; clone size: few; J gene: TRBJ1-1; CDR3 DNA: TGTGCCAGCAGTTTAGGGGGCGGGGGAAACACTGAAGCTTTCTTT; CDR3 protein: CASSLGGGGNTEAFF
D gene: TRBD1; V gene: TRBV5-6; clone size: -; J gene: TRBJ1-1; CDR3 DNA: TGTGCCAGCAGCCCGCCGACAGGGTTTAACACTGAAGCTTTCTTT; CDR3 protein: CASSPPTGFNTEAFF
D gene: -; V gene: TRBV9; clone size: -; J gene: TRBJ1-6; CDR3 DNA: TGTGCCAGCAGCGTCAACAGGGCGGATAATTCACCCCTCCACTTT; CDR3 protein: CASSVNRADNSPLHF
D gene: -; V gene: TRBV19; clone size: -; J gene: TRBJ2-2; CDR3 DNA: TGTGCCAGTAGTGTATTGGAGGTCGGGGAGCTGTTTTTT; CDR3 protein: CASSVLEVGELFF
D gene: -; V gene: TRBV28; clone size: -; J gene: TRBJ1-2; CDR3 DNA: TGTGCCAGCAGACGCTGGGGGGAGGGTGGCTACACCTTC; CDR3 protein: CASRRWGEGGYTF
D gene: -; V gene: TRBV19; clone size: -; J gene: TRBJ1-1; CDR3 DNA: TGTGCCAGTAGTTACAGGGTTCGAGATACTGAAGCTTTCTTT; CDR3 protein: CASSYRVRDTEAFF
D gene: -; V gene: TRBV19; clone size: -; J gene: TRBJ1-4; CDR3 DNA: TGTGCCAGTAGTAGGACAGACCTTTTAAATGAAAAACTGTTTTTT; CDR3 protein: CASSRTDLLNEKLFF
D gene: -; V gene: TRBV6-1; clone size: once; J gene: TRBJ1-1; CDR3 DNA: TGTGCCAGCAGTGACGCTCCGGGGGGGTTCGTATTGAACACTGAAGCTTTCTTT; CDR3 protein: CASSDAPGGFVLNTEAFF
D gene: -; V gene: TRBV7-9; clone size: -; J gene: TRBJ2-7; CDR3 DNA: TGTGCCAGCAGCTCGACAGCTTTGGAGCAGTACTTC; CDR3 protein: CASSSTALEQYF
D gene: -; V gene: TRBV19; clone size: -; J gene: TRBJ2-6; CDR3 DNA: TGTGCCAGTAGTACTACAGTCTCTGGGGCCAACGTCCTGACTTTC; CDR3 protein: CASSTTVSGANVLTF
D gene: TRBD1; V gene: TRBV29-1; clone size: -; J gene: TRBJ1-3; CDR3 DNA: TGCAACGTTGAAGATGGGACAGGGGGATCCTTCTCTGGAAACACCATATATTTT; CDR3 protein: CNVEDGTGGSFSGNTIYF
D gene: TRBD1; V gene: TRBV5-1; clone size: -; J gene: TRBJ2-3; CDR3 DNA: TGCGCCAGCAGCGCAAACTACAGGGGGCAGGGGACAGATACGCAGTATTTT; CDR3 protein: CASSANYRGQGTDTQYF
D gene: TRBD2; V gene: TRBV28; clone size: -; J gene: TRBJ2-7; CDR3 DNA: TGTGCCAGCAGTTCCGGGGCTAGCGGGCCTTCCTACGAGCAGTACTTC; CDR3 protein: CASSSGASGPSYEQYF
D gene: -; V gene: TRBV7-9; clone size: -; J gene: TRBJ2-1; CDR3 DNA: TGTGCCAGCAGCCCCGATGAGCAGTTCTTC; CDR3 protein: CASSPDEQFF
D gene: TRBD2; V gene: TRBV28; clone size: -; J gene: TRBJ2-1; CDR3 DNA: TGTGCCAGCAGTTCGAGGACTAGCGGCTACAATGAGCAGTTCTTC; CDR3 protein: CASSSRTSGYNEQFF
D gene: TRBD1; V gene: TRBV19; clone size: -; J gene: TRBJ1-2; CDR3 DNA: TGTGCCAGTAGGAACAGGGGTGGCTATGGCTACACCTTC; CDR3 protein: CASRNRGGYGYTF
D gene: -; V gene: TRBV6-6; clone size: -; J gene: TRBJ2-3; CDR3 DNA: TGTGCCAGCAGTTACGGAGGGGTCCCCACAGATACGCAGTATTTT; CDR3 protein: CASSYGGVPTDTQYF
D gene: -; V gene: TRBV6-2/TRBV6-3; clone size: once; J gene: TRBJ1-1; CDR3 DNA: TGTGCCAGCAGCCCTCCGCGTCGAAACACTGAAGCTTTCTTT; CDR3 protein: CASSPPRRNTEAFF
D gene: TRBD1; V gene: TRBV5-5; clone size: once; J gene: TRBJ2-1; CDR3 DNA: TGTGCCAGCAGCCCCAGGGGGATTGGGAGCTCCTACAATGAGCAGTTCTTC; CDR3 protein: CASSPRGIGSSYNEQFF